The T cell receptor (beta chain) under discussion was sequenced for a study of CD8 T cells in ankylosing spondylitis. Findings and caveats of the study: In synovial fluid and blood from reactive arthritis, some motif variants were previously reported. Within ankylosing spondylitis blood, a TCR beta motif made up of eight highly homologous variants appeared to be characteristic. The clones that were linked to disease were reported to be significantly enriched in matched synovial fluid samples from ankylosing spondylitis patients. CD8+ by phenotype, disease-linked clones were relatively rare in peripheral blood.

Quantitative 5'-RACE was performed with molecular barcodes, and it yielded the TCR beta libraries. In TCRdb, the 5' RACE reads were re-called with MiXCR into one record per CDR3 protein. The repertoire holds 390,000 or so distinct CDR3 sequences, approximately 20% seen once, with around 17% in the top ten. The CDR3 sequence is 15 residues long. Germline CDR1 SGHKS, CDR2 YYEKEE (reference sequence). V lost 0 bases, J lost 6 bases, and 13 bases lay in between. In regard to this clonotype: Its matching antigen is unknown.

The sequencing sample was made of blood, either unsorted or a sorted T cell fraction (not recorded which). The gene calls are TRBV5-5 and TRBJ1-5, with TRBD1 as a possible D gene (6 bases). This clonotype was obtained from a male donor with ankylosing spondylitis. CDR3 coding DNA: TGTGCCAGCAGCTTGGTAGGGGGGGGTGGTCAGCCCCAGCATTTT. It codes for CASSLVGGGGQPQHF. The complete variable domain, with remaining parts taken from reference TRBV5-5 and TRBJ1-5, reads DAGVTQSPTHLIKTRGQQVTLRCSPISGHKSVSWYQQVLGQGPQFIFQYYEKEERGRGNFPDRFSARQFPNYSSELNVNALLLGDSALYLCASSLVGGGGQPQHFGDGTRLSIL.